These 32 T cell receptor beta chains share one sample of origin, sequenced in a study of blood T cell repertoires in COVID-19. Using immunoSEQ multiplex PCR, the repertoire was profiled, and TCRdb retains in-frame clones only, with some absent. The table lists roughly 230,000 clones, around 83% of them singletons, with 0.85% to 1% in the top ten. Source material: peripheral blood. These receptors were taken from a man aged 35 to 55 with acute or convalescent COVID-19.

In its sample, this clone was seen a few times. This rearrangement joins TRBV2 to TRBJ1-5; unclear D gene. With 6 bases removed from V and 5 bases from J, the gap between germline ends came to 11 bases. Germline-derived CDR1 and CDR2 are SNHLY and FYNNEI. The CDR3 has 13 amino acids. The CDR3, as DNA: TGTGCCAGCAGCCCCCCCGCGGATCAGCCCCAGCATTTT. It yields the protein CASSPPADQPQHF.

CDR3: CASSRQPGGNGELFF. CDR3 DNA: TGTGCCAGCAGCCGCCAGCCAGGGGGCAACGGGGAGCTGTTTTTT. This rearrangement joins TRBV11-3 to TRBJ2-2; TRBD1 matches at 8 bases. Unmatched junction bases numbered 9, after V lost 5 bases and J lost 7 bases. This CDR3 region has 15 residues. Germline V lookup: CDR1 SGHNT, CDR2 YENEEA.

The chain uses TRBV30 and TRBJ2-1; TRBD2 might be the D (5 bases). Trimming removed 0 bases at V and 8 bases at J, with 11 bases between. This CDR3 is 13 amino acids long. CDR1 is GTSNPN, CDR2 SVGIG, per germline (reference sequence). CDR3 sequence reads: CAWSVLGVHEQFF. The CDR3 nucleotides are TGTGCCTGGAGTGTACTCGGGGTCCATGAGCAGTTCTTC.

The rearrangement joins TRBV9 to TRBJ1-3; TRBD1 matches 7 bases. The V and J ends lost 0 bases and 2 bases, in that order; junction bases with no gene match: 2. Germline values: CDR1 SGDLS, CDR2 YYNGEE. CDR3 length: 15 residues. CDR3 amino acids: CASSVGDSTGNTIYF. The CDR3 nucleotides are TGTGCCAGCAGCGTAGGGGACAGCACTGGAAACACCATATATTTT.

This clone was counted once. V usage is TRBV5-4 and J usage is TRBJ2-1; maybe TRBD2 (6 bases). Trimming removed 0 bases at V and 3 bases at J, with 10 bases between. The CDR3 totals 15 residues. CDR1 and CDR2 from the germline V gene are SGHNT and YYREEE (reference sequence). The CDR3 DNA reads TGTGCCAGCAGCTTGGGCCGGGGACTCTACAATGAGCAGTTCTTC. This codes for CASSLGRGLYNEQFF.

V usage is TRBV4-3 and J usage is TRBJ1-2; maybe TRBD1 (6 bases). This CDR3 comprises 15 residues. Trimming stripped 0 bases from V and 5 bases from J, with 13 bases between. From germline, CDR1 is LGHNA and CDR2 YSLEER. In DNA form, the CDR3 reads TGCGCCAGCAGCCAAGAACAGGGTGAAGGGTATGGCTACACCTTC. Protein sequence: CASSQEQGEGYGYTF.

The CDR3 DNA is TGCGCCAGCAGCTTGGATCCGTTCACTGAAGCTTTCTTT. Translating gives CASSLDPFTEAFF. This rearrangement joins TRBV5-1 to TRBJ1-1; D not resolved. Germline V gene sequence: CDR1 SGHRS, CDR2 YFSETQ. V was shortened by 0 bases and J by 4 bases, with 7 bases between the two germline ends. The CDR3 length is 13 residues.

The rearrangement links TRBV4-1 to TRBJ1-5, with no clear D. The CDR3 covers 15 residues. Between the trimmed V and J ends, which lost 1 base and 9 bases, there was a span of 16 bases. Germline V gene data show CDR1 as MGHRA and CDR2 as YSYEKL. CDR3 amino acids: CASSQAVGRDGPQHF. CDR3 coding DNA: TGCGCCAGCAGCCAAGCGGTGGGGAGAGATGGGCCCCAGCATTTT.

The V call is TRBV5-6, the J call TRBJ1-1, with 10 nucleotides matching TRBD1. V gave up 2 bases and J gave up 0 bases; unmatched junction bases: 4. Per germline, CDR1 SGHDT and CDR2 YYEEEE. CDR3 length: 16 residues. The CDR3 bases are TGTGCCAGCAGCTTTAGACAGGGGGCTATGAACACTGAAGCTTTCTTT. Amino acids: CASSFRQGAMNTEAFF.

This clone was observed a few times. The V gene is TRBV30, the J gene TRBJ2-3, with 14 bases fitting TRBD2. Per germline, CDR1 GTSNPN and CDR2 SVGIG (reference sequence). With V trimmed by 2 bases and J by 6 bases, 1 base remained unmatched. This CDR3 spans 14 amino acids. In DNA, the CDR3 is TGTGCCTGGAGTAGGACTAGCGGGGGGGATACGCAGTATTTT. It encodes CAWSRTSGGDTQYF.

CDR3 loop: CASSLPGANVLTF. CDR3 nucleotides: TGTGCCAGCTCCCTTCCTGGGGCCAACGTCCTGACTTTC. The chain uses TRBV18 and TRBJ2-6; D ambiguous. CDR1 and CDR2 (germline): KGHSH, LQKENI. The CDR3 contains 13 residues. V lost 6 bases and J 2 bases, leaving 5 bases between the germline ends.

J is TRBJ1-3 and V is TRBV9, with D unresolved. Germline loops: CDR1 SGDLS, CDR2 YYNGEE. The CDR3 spans 14 residues. Between the trimmed V and J ends, which lost 0 bases and 4 bases, there was a span of 8 bases. The CDR3 nucleotides read TGTGCCAGCAGCGTAGTCGGGTTCGGAAACACCATATATTTT. This sequence encodes CASSVVGFGNTIYF.

J is TRBJ1-5 and V is TRBV30, with 10 bases matching TRBD1. CDR1 and CDR2 (germline): GTSNPN, SVGIG (reference sequence). The V gene end was trimmed by 0 bases and the J gene end by 4 bases; junction bases not matched to a gene: 3. The CDR3 totals 15 residues. CDR3 sequence (DNA): TGTGCCTGGAGTGTAGCGGGACAGGGGAATCAGCCCCAGCATTTT. Translation: CAWSVAGQGNQPQHF.

The chain carries TRBV5-8 and TRBJ2-3; tentatively, D is TRBD2 (6 bases). The CDR3 contains 17 residues. Germline V gene lookup returns CDR1 SGHTS and CDR2 YDEGEE. V was shortened by 3 bases and J by 2 bases, with 19 bases between the two germline ends. CDR3 sequence (DNA): TGTGCCAGCAGCTCCGGGACTTCCCCATATATCACAGATACGCAGTATTTT. Translating it yields CASSSGTSPYITDTQYF.

The chain couples TRBV6-5 to TRBJ1-5; 7 bases align to TRBD1. V lost 7 bases to trimming and J lost 6 bases; unmatched junction nucleotides: 0. Germline V lookup: CDR1 MNHEY, CDR2 SVGAGI. The CDR3 runs to 11 residues. The CDR3 sequence: CASTGGQPQHF. CDR3 DNA: TGTGCCAGCACAGGGGGTCAGCCCCAGCATTTT.

The chain uses TRBV12-5 and TRBJ1-1; no firm D call. CDR3 size: 13 residues. V dropped 2 bases and J dropped 4 bases, with 8 bases sitting between them. From germline, CDR1 is LGHNT and CDR2 FRNRAP. This CDR3 is CASGLFGLTEAFF. The CDR3 DNA follows: TGTGCTAGTGGTTTGTTTGGACTCACTGAAGCTTTCTTT.

V gene TRBV10-3 combines with J gene TRBJ2-1; D is ambiguous. V lost 0 bases, J lost 0 bases, and 9 bases lay in between. Germline V gives CDR1 ENHRY, CDR2 SYGVKD. The CDR3 is 16 amino acids. CDR3 nucleotides: TGTGCCATCAGTGAGTCAACGGTGAGCTCCTACAATGAGCAGTTCTTC. It encodes CAISESTVSSYNEQFF.

V gene TRBV9 combines with J gene TRBJ2-3; 7 nucleotides agree with TRBD2. The CDR3 covers 15 residues. The V gene's germline CDR1 is SGDLS and CDR2 YYNGEE. V shed 3 bases and J 0 bases; nucleotides not matched to a gene: 4. CDR3 protein: CASSAGGYSTDTQYF. The CDR3 DNA is TGTGCCAGCAGCGCCGGGGGGTACAGCACAGATACGCAGTATTTT.

This chain joins TRBV19 and TRBJ2-7, with a possible D match to TRBD1 (6 bases). From germline, CDR1 is LNHDA and CDR2 SQIVND (reference sequence). V lost 4 bases to trimming and J lost 2 bases, with 12 bases between them. CDR3 length equals 14 residues. The CDR3: CASSTQGRPYEQYF. DNA for the CDR3: TGTGCCAGTAGTACACAGGGAAGACCCTACGAGCAGTACTTC.

The V and J genes are TRBV4-1 and TRBJ1-4; TRBD1 agrees at 10 bases. CDR3 length equals 15 residues. The V gene's germline CDR1 is MGHRA and CDR2 YSYEKL. Trimming removed 4 bases from V and 7 bases from J; junction bases left unmatched: 6. CDR3 in amino acids: CASSRGTGDSEKLFF. The CDR3 region has the DNA TGCGCCAGCAGCCGAGGGACAGGGGATAGTGAAAAACTGTTTTTT.

This clone was seen only a few times. V and J are TRBV7-9 and TRBJ2-7; TRBD2 matches at 12 bases. Per germline, CDR1 SEHNR and CDR2 FQNEAQ (reference sequence). There are 16 residues in the CDR3. V dropped 2 bases and J dropped 2; count of bases not matched to a gene: 4. The CDR3 nucleotides are TGTGCCAGCAGCTTAACGACTAGCGGGGGCCCCTACGAGCAGTACTTC. This gives the protein CASSLTTSGGPYEQYF.

The rearrangement links TRBV28 to TRBJ1-3, with 8 bases fitting TRBD1. With 3 bases clipped from V and 3 bases from J, the junction kept 1 base outside the gene matches. Per germline, CDR1 MDHEN and CDR2 SYDVKM. CDR3 size: 14 residues. CDR3 sequence reads: CASSLGQVGNTIYF. CDR3 in DNA: TGTGCCAGCAGTTTGGGACAGGTTGGAAACACCATATATTTT.

This chain links TRBV28 with TRBJ1-6, with TRBD1 matching over 8 bases. V lost 4 bases to trimming and J lost 9 bases; unmatched junction nucleotides: 5. CDR3 size: 14 residues. Per the germline V gene, CDR1 is MDHEN and CDR2 is SYDVKM. The CDR3 bases are TGTGCCAGCAGTTCCGGACAGGGACCTTCACCCCTCCACTTT. It translates to CASSSGQGPSPLHF.

This clone is a singleton in its sample. The chain joins TRBV4-1 to TRBJ2-6; D is unresolved. CDR1 is MGHRA, CDR2 YSYEKL, per germline. The CDR3 spans 17 residues. V dropped 0 bases and J dropped 0 bases, with 9 bases sitting between them. CDR3 in amino acids: CASSQEPGPSGANVLTF. The CDR3 region has the DNA TGCGCCAGCAGCCAAGAGCCTGGCCCCTCTGGGGCCAACGTCCTGACTTTC.

This chain uses TRBV10-2 with TRBJ2-1; TRBD2 is a possible D gene (5 bases). Looked up from germline, CDR1 is WSHSY and CDR2 is SAAADI. The CDR3 has 14 residues. V lost 2 bases and J lost 8, with 13 bases in between. CDR3 sequence reads: CASSERRGGDEQFF. CDR3 coding DNA: TGCGCCAGCAGTGAGCGGCGCGGAGGCGATGAGCAGTTCTTC.

The chain employs TRBV7-9 and TRBJ2-6, with a possible D match to TRBD2 (7 bases). V was cut by 5 bases and J by 2 bases, with 16 bases left in between. Germline V CDR1 and CDR2: SEHNR, FQNEAQ (reference sequence). The CDR3 spans 17 residues. CDR3 sequence (DNA): TGTGCCAGCAGCCCCTTATGGGGGGGCGCTGGGGCCAACGTCCTGACTTTC. Translated, it gives CASSPLWGGAGANVLTF.

This clone was detected only once. This CDR3 reads CASSQGGDNSPLHF. CDR3 bases: TGTGCCAGTAGTCAAGGGGGAGATAATTCACCCCTCCACTTT. The V gene is TRBV19, the J gene TRBJ1-6; tentatively, D is TRBD1 (6 bases). Trimming shortened V by 5 bases and J by 5 bases, and 10 bases separated the two germline ends. CDR1 is LNHDA, CDR2 SQIVND, per germline (reference sequence). This CDR3 spans 14 amino acids.

This sequence joins TRBV10-1 and TRBJ1-2; 9 positions match TRBD1. Germline CDR1 reads WNHNN; CDR2 reads SYGVQD (reference sequence). V was clipped by 5 bases and J by 4 bases; unmatched bases: 2. The CDR3 has 13 amino acids. CDR3 DNA sequence: TGCGCCAGCAGTAGGGACAGGGTCTATGGCTACACCTTC. Its protein product is CASSRDRVYGYTF.

This clone was seen more than once but under ten times. This chain uses TRBV19 with TRBJ2-7; 8 bases fit TRBD1. Per germline, CDR1 LNHDA and CDR2 SQIVND (reference sequence). Losses at the gene ends were 4 bases for V and 0 bases for J; bases not matched to a gene: 8. This CDR3 has 16 amino acids. CDR3 amino acids: CASSTNRGRSSYEQYF. The DNA for the CDR3 is TGTGCCAGTAGTACCAACAGGGGGAGGAGCTCCTACGAGCAGTACTTC.

The chain has TRBV27 and TRBJ1-3; no definite D call. CDR3 length: 14 amino acids. The V gene lost 3 bases and the J gene lost 3 bases, with 9 bases spanning the gap. In germline, CDR1 is MNHEY, CDR2 SMNVEV (reference sequence). CDR3 loop: CASSFSQIGNTIYF. CDR3 bases: TGTGCCAGCAGTTTCTCGCAGATTGGAAACACCATATATTTT.

The sample holds one count of this clone. V and J are TRBV4-3 and TRBJ2-7; TRBD1 matches at 7 bases. The CDR3 is made up of 14 amino acids. V shed 4 bases and J 0 bases; nucleotides not matched to a gene: 3. From germline, CDR1 is LGHNA and CDR2 YSLEER. CDR3 nucleotides: TGCGCCAGCAGCCGGGGGACAGACTCCTACGAGCAGTACTTC. Protein product: CASSRGTDSYEQYF.

This chain links TRBV6-5 with TRBJ1-3, with a tentative D call TRBD1 (6 bases). The V gene lost 4 bases and the J gene lost 8 bases, with 18 bases spanning the gap. The germline V gene has CDR1 MNHEY and CDR2 SVGAGI. This CDR3 has 15 residues. The CDR3: CASSWDIAHGYTIYF. DNA of the CDR3: TGTGCCAGCAGTTGGGACATCGCGCATGGGTACACCATATATTTT.